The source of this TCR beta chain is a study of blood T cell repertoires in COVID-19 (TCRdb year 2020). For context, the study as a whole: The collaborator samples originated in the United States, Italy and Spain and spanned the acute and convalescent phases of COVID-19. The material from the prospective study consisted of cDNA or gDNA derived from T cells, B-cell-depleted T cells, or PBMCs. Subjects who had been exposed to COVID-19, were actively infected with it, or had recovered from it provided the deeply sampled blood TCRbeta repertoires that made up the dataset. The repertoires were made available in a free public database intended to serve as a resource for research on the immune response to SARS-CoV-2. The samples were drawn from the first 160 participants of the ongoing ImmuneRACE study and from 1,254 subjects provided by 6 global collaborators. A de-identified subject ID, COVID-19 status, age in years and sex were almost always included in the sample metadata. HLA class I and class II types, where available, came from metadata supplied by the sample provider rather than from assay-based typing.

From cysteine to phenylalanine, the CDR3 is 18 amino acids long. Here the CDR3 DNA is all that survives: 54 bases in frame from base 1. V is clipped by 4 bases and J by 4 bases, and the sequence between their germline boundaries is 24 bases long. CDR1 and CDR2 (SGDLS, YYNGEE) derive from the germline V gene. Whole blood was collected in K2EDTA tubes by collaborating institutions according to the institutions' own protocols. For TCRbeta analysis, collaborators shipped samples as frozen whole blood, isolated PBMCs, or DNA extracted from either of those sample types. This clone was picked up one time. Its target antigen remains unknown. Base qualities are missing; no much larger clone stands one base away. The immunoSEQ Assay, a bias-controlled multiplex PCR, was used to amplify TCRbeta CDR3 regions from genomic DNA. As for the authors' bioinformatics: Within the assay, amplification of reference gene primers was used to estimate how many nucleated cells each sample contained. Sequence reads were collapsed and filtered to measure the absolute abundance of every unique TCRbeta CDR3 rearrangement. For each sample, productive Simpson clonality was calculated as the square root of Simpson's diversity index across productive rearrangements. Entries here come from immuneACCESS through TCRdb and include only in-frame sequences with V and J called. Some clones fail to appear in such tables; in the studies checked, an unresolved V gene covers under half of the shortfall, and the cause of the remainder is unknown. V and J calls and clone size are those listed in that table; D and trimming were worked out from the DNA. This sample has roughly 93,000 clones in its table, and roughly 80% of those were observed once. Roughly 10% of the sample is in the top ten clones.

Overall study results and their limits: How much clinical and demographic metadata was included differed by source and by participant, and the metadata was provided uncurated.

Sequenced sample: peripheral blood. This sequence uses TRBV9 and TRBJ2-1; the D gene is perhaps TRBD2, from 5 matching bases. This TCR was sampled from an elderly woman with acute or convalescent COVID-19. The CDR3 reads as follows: CASSHTFNRDAGYNEQFF. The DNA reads TGTGCCAGCAGCCATACATTCAACCGGGATGCCGGGTACAATGAGCAGTTCTTC.